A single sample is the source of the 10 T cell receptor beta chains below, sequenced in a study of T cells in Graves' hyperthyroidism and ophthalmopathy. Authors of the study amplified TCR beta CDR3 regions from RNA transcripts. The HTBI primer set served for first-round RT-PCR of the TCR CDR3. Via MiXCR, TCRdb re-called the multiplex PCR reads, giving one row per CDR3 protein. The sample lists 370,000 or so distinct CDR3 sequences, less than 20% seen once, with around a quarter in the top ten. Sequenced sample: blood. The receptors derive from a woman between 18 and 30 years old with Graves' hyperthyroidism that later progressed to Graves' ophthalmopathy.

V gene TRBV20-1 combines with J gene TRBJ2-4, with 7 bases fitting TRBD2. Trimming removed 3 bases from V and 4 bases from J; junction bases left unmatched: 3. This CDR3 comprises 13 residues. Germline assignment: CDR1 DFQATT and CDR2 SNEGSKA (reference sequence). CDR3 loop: CSARGGVKNIQYF. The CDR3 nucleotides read TGCAGTGCTAGGGGGGGGGTTAAAAACATTCAGTACTTC.

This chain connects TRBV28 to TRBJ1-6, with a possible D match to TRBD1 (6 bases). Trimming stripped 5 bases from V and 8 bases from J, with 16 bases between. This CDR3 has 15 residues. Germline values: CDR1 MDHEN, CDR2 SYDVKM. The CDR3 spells CASSRTQGFDSPLHF. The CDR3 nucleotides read TGTGCCAGCAGTCGGACCCAGGGGTTTGATTCACCCCTCCACTTT.

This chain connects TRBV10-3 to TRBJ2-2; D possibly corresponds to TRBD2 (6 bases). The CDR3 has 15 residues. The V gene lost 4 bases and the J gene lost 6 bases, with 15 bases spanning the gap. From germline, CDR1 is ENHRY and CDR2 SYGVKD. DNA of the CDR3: TGTGCCATCAGTGTTCTCAAGTGGGGGGCCGGGGAGCTGTTTTTT. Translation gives CAISVLKWGAGELFF.

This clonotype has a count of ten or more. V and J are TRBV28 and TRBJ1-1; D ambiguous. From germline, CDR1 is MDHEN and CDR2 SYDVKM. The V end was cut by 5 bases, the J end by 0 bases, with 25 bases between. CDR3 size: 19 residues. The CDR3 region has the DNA TGTGCCAGCAGTCCAAACTCGGGAGTGCGGGGTGGGATGAACACTGAAGCTTTCTTT. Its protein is CASSPNSGVRGGMNTEAFF.

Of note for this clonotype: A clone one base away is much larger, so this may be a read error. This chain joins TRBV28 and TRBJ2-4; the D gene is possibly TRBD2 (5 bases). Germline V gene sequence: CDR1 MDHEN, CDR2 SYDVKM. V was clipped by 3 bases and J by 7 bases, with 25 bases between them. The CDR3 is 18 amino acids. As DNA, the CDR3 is TGTGCCAGCAGTTTGGAGTCTAGAGGGATGTTAGGTGAGAACATTCAGTACTTC. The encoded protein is CASSLESRGMLGENIQYF.

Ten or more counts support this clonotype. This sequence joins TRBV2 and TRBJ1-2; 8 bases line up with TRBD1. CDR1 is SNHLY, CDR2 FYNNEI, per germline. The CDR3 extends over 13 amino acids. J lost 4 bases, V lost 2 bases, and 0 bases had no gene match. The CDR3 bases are TGTGCCAGCAGTGAACAGGGGGCCTATGGCTACACCTTC. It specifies CASSEQGAYGYTF.

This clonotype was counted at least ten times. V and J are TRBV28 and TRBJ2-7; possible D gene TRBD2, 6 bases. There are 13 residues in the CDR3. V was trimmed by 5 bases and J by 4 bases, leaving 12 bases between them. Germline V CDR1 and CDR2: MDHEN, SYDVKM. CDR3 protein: CASSPGTLYEQYF. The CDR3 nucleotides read TGTGCCAGCAGTCCCGGGACTCTTTACGAGCAGTACTTC.

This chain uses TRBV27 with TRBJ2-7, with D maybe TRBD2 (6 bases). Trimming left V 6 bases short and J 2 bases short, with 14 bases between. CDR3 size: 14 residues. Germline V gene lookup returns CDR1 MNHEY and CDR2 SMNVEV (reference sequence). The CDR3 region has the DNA TGTGCCAGCAGATGGGACTCGGTTACCTACGAGCAGTACTTC. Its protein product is CASRWDSVTYEQYF.

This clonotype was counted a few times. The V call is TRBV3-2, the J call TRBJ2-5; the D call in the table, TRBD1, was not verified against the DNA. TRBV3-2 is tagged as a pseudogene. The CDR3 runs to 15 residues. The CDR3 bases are TGTGCCAGCAGCCAAGGAAAGGGGTTTAAAGAGACCCAGTACTTC. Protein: CASSQGKGFKETQYF.

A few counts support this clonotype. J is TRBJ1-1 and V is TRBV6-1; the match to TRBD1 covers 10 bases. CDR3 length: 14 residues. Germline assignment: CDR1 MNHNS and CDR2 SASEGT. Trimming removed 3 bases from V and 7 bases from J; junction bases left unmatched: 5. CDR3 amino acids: CASSDYDRGLEAFF. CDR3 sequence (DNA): TGTGCCAGCAGTGATTACGACAGGGGGCTTGAAGCTTTCTTT.